The 30 T cell receptor beta chains reported below all come from one sample, sequenced in a study of Ad26.COV2.S vaccination and SARS-CoV-2 variants. Assay: immunoSEQ multiplex PCR; the TCRdb copy retains only in-frame clones and omits some. The sample records 200,000 to 250,000 clones, 88% being singletons. Treatment specified: some 20 received Ad26.COV2.S at low or high dose, single or two shots; a few received placebo; per-sample allocation not given. Day 63 after the first injection of vaccine or placebo was the sampling time. Sequenced material: peripheral blood, taken in a trial of Ad26.COV2.S vaccine versus placebo. The source is a person aged 18-65 years who received the Ad26.COV2.S COVID-19 vaccine or a placebo.

This chain joins TRBV28 and TRBJ1-6; 9 nucleotides agree with TRBD1. Trimming took 4 bases from V and 9 from J; bases not matched to a gene: 13. Germline values: CDR1 MDHEN, CDR2 SYDVKM. The CDR3 spans 17 residues. CDR3 amino acids: CASSSGQGPLGGSPLHF. The CDR3 coding sequence is TGTGCCAGCAGTTCTGGACAGGGGCCGTTAGGGGGTTCACCCCTCCACTTT.

The J gene is TRBJ2-2, the V gene TRBV24-1; D is undetermined. Germline CDR1 reads KGHDR; CDR2 reads SFDVKD. The CDR3 runs to 13 residues. V dropped 8 bases and J dropped 1 base, with 7 bases sitting between them. The CDR3 protein is CATKLGNTGELFF. DNA for the CDR3: TGTGCCACCAAGTTAGGGAACACCGGGGAGCTGTTTTTT.

The rearrangement uses TRBV5-1 and TRBJ1-2; D uncertain. This CDR3 has 14 amino acids. Germline V CDR1 and CDR2: SGHRS, YFSETQ. V was clipped by 0 bases and J by 5 bases, with 11 bases between them. CDR3 in amino acids: CASSLVGSSYGYTF. The CDR3 DNA reads TGCGCCAGCAGCTTGGTAGGCAGCTCATATGGCTACACCTTC.

The chain carries TRBV18 and TRBJ1-5; 7 bases agree with TRBD1. The CDR3 is 15 residues long. From germline, CDR1 is KGHSH and CDR2 LQKENI. The V gene end was trimmed by 3 bases and the J gene end by 4 bases; junction bases not matched to a gene: 6. CDR3 sequence: CASSPATGPNQPQHF. CDR3 nucleotide sequence: TGTGCCAGCTCACCGGCGACAGGGCCAAATCAGCCCCAGCATTTT.

For the CDR3, the DNA is TGTGCCAGCAGCTTGGCCACGGCAGGCTTTGGCGGGGAGCTGTTTTTT. It codes for CASSLATAGFGGELFF. The chain uses TRBV5-4 and TRBJ2-2; D is uncertain. Trimming removed 0 bases from V and 7 bases from J, with 16 bases in between. CDR3 length: 16 amino acids. From germline, CDR1 is SGHNT and CDR2 YYREEE (reference sequence).

The chain carries TRBV5-6 and TRBJ1-5; no reliable D call. CDR1 and CDR2 from the germline V gene are SGHDT and YYEEEE. V was trimmed by 1 base and J by 0 bases, leaving 14 bases between them. There are 17 residues in the CDR3. CDR3 coding DNA: TGTGCCAGCAGCTTGTACGAACGGCAGCATAGCAATCAGCCCCAGCATTTT. Amino acid sequence: CASSLYERQHSNQPQHF.

The chain carries TRBV6-6 and TRBJ2-7; D is unclear. Trimming took 5 bases from V and 2 from J, leaving 7 bases between them. The CDR3 extends over 12 amino acids. Germline V CDR1 and CDR2: MNHNY, SVGAGI (reference sequence). CDR3 sequence reads: CASSARTYEQYF. The DNA for the CDR3 is TGTGCCAGCAGTGCTCGAACCTACGAGCAGTACTTC.

This clone was counted once. The chain carries TRBV5-1 and TRBJ1-2; tentative D call: TRBD1 (6 bases). This CDR3 comprises 17 residues. V was clipped by 3 bases and J by 5 bases, with 23 bases between them. Germline CDR1 reads SGHRS; CDR2 reads YFSETQ. The CDR3 region is CASSSPGQAALSYGYTF. CDR3 coding DNA: TGCGCCAGCAGCTCACCGGGACAAGCCGCATTATCTTATGGCTACACCTTC.

The V and J genes are TRBV6-5 and TRBJ1-1; D may be TRBD1 (5 bases). Per the germline V gene, CDR1 is MNHEY and CDR2 is SVGAGI. V lost 2 bases to trimming and J lost 4 bases, with 11 bases between them. This CDR3 spans 14 amino acids. CDR3 bases: TGTGCCAGCAGTTACGGGACGGTTGCCACTGAAGCTTTCTTT. Encoded protein: CASSYGTVATEAFF.

J is TRBJ2-2 and V is TRBV2; TRBD2 agrees at 10 bases. Trimming at V came to 2 bases and at J to 4 bases, leaving 10 bases not matched to a gene. CDR1 and CDR2 (germline): SNHLY, FYNNEI. The CDR3 is 18 residues long. CDR3 sequence: CASSETRVAGGSTGELFF. CDR3 DNA: TGTGCCAGCAGTGAAACTCGGGTAGCGGGAGGAAGCACCGGGGAGCTGTTTTTT.

The genes are TRBV6-5 and TRBJ1-2; tentative D call: TRBD1 (5 bases). The CDR3 sequence is 12 residues long. Looked up from germline, CDR1 is MNHEY and CDR2 is SVGAGI. Trimming left V 6 bases short and J 7 bases short, with 12 bases between. The CDR3 loop is CASSTVGAGYTF. The CDR3 bases are TGTGCCAGCAGCACGGTAGGGGCTGGCTACACCTTC.

This clone was counted once. The genes are TRBV10-2 and TRBJ2-7, with a weak D call TRBD1 (6 bases). CDR1 and CDR2 (germline): WSHSY, SAAADI. The CDR3 runs 14 residues. The V end was cut by 2 bases, the J end by 0 bases, with 8 bases between. CDR3 sequence (DNA): TGCGCCAGCAGTGAGAGGGACACCTCCTACGAGCAGTACTTC. Encoded protein: CASSERDTSYEQYF.

The rearrangement uses TRBV15 and TRBJ1-1; D gene unclear. The CDR3 is made up of 12 amino acids. The germline V gene has CDR1 LNHNV and CDR2 YYDKDF (reference sequence). V lost 5 bases, J lost 4 bases, and 8 bases lay in between. DNA for the CDR3: TGTGCCACCAGCGGCGGTGGCACTGAAGCTTTCTTT. It specifies CATSGGGTEAFF.

V usage is TRBV30 and J usage is TRBJ1-5; 11 nucleotides match TRBD1. Germline CDR1 is GTSNPN and CDR2 is SVGIG (reference sequence). The J segment lost 6 bases and the V segment lost 2 bases, leaving 3 bases of the junction unmatched. This CDR3 has 14 residues. Written as DNA, the CDR3 is TGTGCCTGGAGTCGGACAGGGGGCGTTCAGCCCCAGCATTTT. This sequence encodes CAWSRTGGVQPQHF.

This rearrangement joins TRBV11-2 to TRBJ1-3, with a possible D match to TRBD1 (6 bases). The CDR3 has 14 residues. V lost 5 bases and J 9 bases, leaving 17 bases between the germline ends. The V gene's germline CDR1 is SGHAT and CDR2 FQNNGV. This CDR3 reads CASSPGGGLGTIYF. CDR3 coding DNA: TGTGCCAGCAGCCCCGGGGGGGGCCTGGGCACCATATATTTT. The full variable domain, completed using reference TRBV11-2 and TRBJ1-3, is EAGVAQSPRYKIIEKRQSVAFWCNPISGHATLYWYQQILGQGPKLLIQFQNNGVVDDSQLPKDRFSAERLKGVDSTLKIQPAKLEDSAVYLCASSPGGGLGTIYFGEGSWLTVV.

V usage is TRBV6-2 or TRBV6-3 and J usage is TRBJ2-1; TRBD2 agrees at 12 bases. CDR1 MNHEY and CDR2 SVGEGT come from the germline V gene. The CDR3 sequence is 16 residues long. After removal of 4 bases from V and 10 bases from J, the junction contained 11 bases not matched to a gene. The CDR3 loop is CASSFQTSGSRQEQFF. The CDR3 DNA reads as TGTGCCAGCAGTTTCCAGACTAGCGGGAGTAGACAGGAGCAGTTCTTC.

The chain carries TRBV2 and TRBJ1-1; maybe TRBD1 (5 bases). V was shortened by 3 bases and J by 6 bases, with 20 bases between the two germline ends. Germline-derived CDR1 and CDR2 are SNHLY and FYNNEI. The CDR3 has 16 residues. The CDR3 DNA reads TGTGCCAGCAGTGAGGCGAGGGCAGGGATTTTTCCTGAAGCTTTCTTT. Translating it yields CASSEARAGIFPEAFF.

The chain carries TRBV19 and TRBJ1-1; weak D call: TRBD1 (5 bases). From germline, CDR1 is LNHDA and CDR2 SQIVND (reference sequence). This CDR3 has 14 amino acids. Trimming removed 6 bases at V and 1 base at J, with 12 bases between. The CDR3 coding sequence is TGTGCCAGTAGGCGGGCAGGGACGAACACTGAAGCTTTCTTT. Its translation: CASRRAGTNTEAFF.

V and J are TRBV19 and TRBJ1-3; D gene uncertain. This CDR3 has 15 residues. V was pared by 3 bases and J by 0 bases, with 9 bases between. Germline V gene sequence: CDR1 LNHDA, CDR2 SQIVND (reference sequence). The CDR3 spells CASSIRALSGNTIYF. CDR3 sequence (DNA): TGTGCCAGTAGTATTAGGGCCCTCTCTGGAAACACCATATATTTT.

The genes are TRBV27 and TRBJ2-5, with 14 bases identical to TRBD2. CDR3 size: 19 residues. Germline CDR1 and CDR2: MNHEY and SMNVEV (reference sequence). V lost 5 bases, J lost 5 bases, and 16 bases stayed unmatched. The CDR3 DNA reads TGTGCCAGCAGTGCCTACGCCGGGACTAGCGGGAGTCGTGGCGAGACCCAGTACTTC. Translation: CASSAYAGTSGSRGETQYF.

The rearrangement uses TRBV24-1 and TRBJ2-7, with D maybe TRBD2 (6 bases). Germline loops: CDR1 KGHDR, CDR2 SFDVKD. The CDR3 covers 17 residues. Trimming took 1 base from V and 6 from J, leaving 21 bases between them. CDR3 sequence: CATSDFGGRGLFCEQYF. For the CDR3, the DNA is TGTGCCACCAGTGATTTTGGGGGTCGGGGACTCTTCTGCGAGCAGTACTTC.

The chain employs TRBV13 and TRBJ2-5, with a weak D call TRBD2 (5 bases). V was clipped by 3 bases and J by 6 bases, with 11 bases between them. CDR3 length equals 13 residues. Germline-derived CDR1 and CDR2 are PRHDT and FYEKMQ (reference sequence). Written as DNA, the CDR3 is TGTGCCAGCAGCTTTCTGAGCGGTCAGACCCAGTACTTC. It codes for CASSFLSGQTQYF. Variable domain in full (rest from reference TRBV13 and TRBJ2-5): AAGVIQSPRHLIKEKRETATLKCYPIPRHDTVYWYQQGPGQDPQFLISFYEKMQSDKGSIPDRFSAQQFSDYHSELNMSSLELGDSALYFCASSFLSGQTQYFGPGTRLLVL.

This sequence joins TRBV9 and TRBJ2-3; D gene ambiguous. The CDR3 has 12 amino acids. Germline loops: CDR1 SGDLS, CDR2 YYNGEE. The germline V and J ends were trimmed by 1 base and 4 bases, with 4 bases remaining between them. CDR3 bases: TGTGCCAGCAGCGTATTGCCAGATACGCAGTATTTT. This gives the protein CASSVLPDTQYF.

The rearrangement joins TRBV3-1 (or the pseudogene TRBV3-2) to TRBJ2-3; D possibly corresponds to TRBD2 (6 bases). The germline V and J ends were trimmed by 3 bases and 6 bases, with 19 bases remaining between them. The CDR3 length is 16 residues. The germline gives CDR1 LGHDT, CDR2 YNNKEL (reference sequence). CDR3 amino acids: CASSQVRKPGVDTQYF. Here the CDR3 DNA reads TGTGCCAGCAGCCAGGTCCGAAAACCGGGGGTGGATACGCAGTATTTT.

This chain connects TRBV6-5 to TRBJ2-3; 9 bases are shared with TRBD2. The CDR3 is 16 residues long. Trimming took 2 bases from V and 0 from J; bases not matched to a gene: 3. Germline CDR1 and CDR2: MNHEY and SVGAGI. DNA for the CDR3: TGTGCCAGCAGTTACCTAGCGGGGCCTAGCACAGATACGCAGTATTTT. It translates to CASSYLAGPSTDTQYF.

The rearrangement links TRBV6-6 to TRBJ2-3; the match to TRBD1 covers 10 bases. Germline V gene lookup returns CDR1 MNHNY and CDR2 SVGAGI (reference sequence). CDR3 length equals 15 residues. V shed 4 bases and J 7 bases; nucleotides not matched to a gene: 8. CDR3 loop: CASSSPDRGGNTQYF. CDR3 coding DNA: TGTGCCAGCAGTTCCCCGGACAGGGGGGGGAATACGCAGTATTTT.

CDR3 nucleotide sequence: TGTGCCAGCAGCTTAGAGGCGGGGGGGATCACAGATACGCAGTATTTT. This gives the protein CASSLEAGGITDTQYF. The V and J genes are TRBV11-2 and TRBJ2-3; TRBD2 matches at 9 bases. The CDR3 runs 16 residues. V lost 0 bases and J lost 2; bases outside the gene matches: 3. The germline V gene encodes CDR1 SGHAT and CDR2 FQNNGV.

The chain couples TRBV28 to TRBJ2-7; D remains unclear. This CDR3 is built from 12 residues. Germline V gives CDR1 MDHEN, CDR2 SYDVKM. The germline V and J ends were trimmed by 7 bases and 7 bases, with 14 bases remaining between them. The CDR3 loop reads CASKPPLEEQYF. In DNA form, the CDR3 reads TGTGCCAGCAAACCCCCTCTTGAAGAGCAGTACTTC.

The rearrangement links TRBV19 to TRBJ1-1, with D hard to call. Trimming took 1 base from V and 7 from J, leaving 10 bases between them. The CDR3 runs 13 residues. The germline V gene has CDR1 LNHDA and CDR2 SQIVND (reference sequence). The CDR3 region is CASSIVVRDEAFF. In nucleotides, the CDR3 is TGTGCCAGTAGTATAGTTGTTCGGGATGAAGCTTTCTTT.

The chain employs TRBV7-8 and TRBJ1-1; 9 nucleotides match TRBD1. The junction had 6 bases not matched to a gene; V was cut back by 4 bases and J by 3 bases. The germline V gene encodes CDR1 SGHVS and CDR2 FQNEAQ. The CDR3 has 15 amino acids. The CDR3 nucleotides read TGTGCCAGCAGCTCGACAGGGGGTAGGTACACTGAAGCTTTCTTT. It specifies CASSSTGGRYTEAFF. Drawing the rest from reference TRBV7-8 and TRBJ1-1, the complete variable domain is GAGVSQSPRYKVAKRGQDVALRCDPISGHVSLFWYQQALGQGPEFLTYFQNEAQLDKSGLPSDRFFAERPEGSVSTLKIQRTQQEDSAVYLCASSSTGGRYTEAFFGQGTRLTVV.